Presented here are 16 T cell receptor beta chains from one specimen sequenced in a study of T cell changes during pregnancy in multiple sclerosis (dated by TCRdb to between 2018 and 2021). To prepare the library, the immunoSEQ multiplex PCR assay was applied. Imported from immuneACCESS, the table was reduced by TCRdb to in-frame sequences with V and J called. These copies leave out some clones; in studies compared against another copy, an unresolved V gene accounts for under half, and the cause of the remainder is not known. The sample table holds over 50,000 clones, of which under 95% were seen once. Roughly 1.5% of the sample is taken by the ten largest. The input for sequencing was peripheral blood, taken in the third trimester of pregnancy. These receptor sequences come from a female donor in good health, enrolled as a control in a pregnancy study.

The chain carries TRBV12-5 and TRBJ2-6; TRBD1 aligns across 7 bases. The J segment lost 2 bases and the V segment lost 0 bases, leaving 7 bases of the junction unmatched. Germline V gene sequence: CDR1 LGHNT, CDR2 FRNRAP. This CDR3 region has 18 residues. This CDR3 is CASGLVGKGGPGANVLTF. The CDR3 coding sequence is TGTGCTAGTGGTTTGGTAGGTAAAGGGGGCCCTGGGGCCAACGTCCTGACTTTC.

This chain uses TRBV30 with TRBJ2-1; 9 positions agree with TRBD2. CDR3 length equals 14 residues. J lost 2 bases, V lost 4 bases, and 3 bases had no gene match. Germline values: CDR1 GTSNPN, CDR2 SVGIG (reference sequence). The chain's CDR3 is CAWKGGGAYNEQFF. The CDR3, as DNA: TGTGCCTGGAAGGGCGGGGGGGCCTACAATGAGCAGTTCTTC.

CDR3 amino acids: CASSEQGQTYEQYF. For the CDR3, the DNA is TGTGCCAGCAGTGAACAGGGACAGACCTACGAGCAGTACTTC. V and J are TRBV6-1 and TRBJ2-7; 7 bases agree with TRBD1. The CDR3 contains 14 residues. With V trimmed by 2 bases and J by 2 bases, 3 bases remained unmatched. The V gene's germline CDR1 is MNHNS and CDR2 SASEGT.

V gene TRBV16 combines with J gene TRBJ1-5, with 10 bases matching TRBD1. CDR3 length: 15 amino acids. Germline lookup yields CDR1 KGHSY and CDR2 FQNENV. Trimming at V came to 4 bases and at J to 7 bases, leaving 7 bases not matched to a gene. The CDR3 is CASSPLDRGRQPQHF. The DNA of the CDR3 is TGTGCCAGCAGCCCCTTGGACAGGGGGAGACAGCCCCAGCATTTT.

The chain carries TRBV5-1 and TRBJ2-3, with D perhaps matching TRBD2 (6 bases). CDR1 and CDR2 from the germline V gene are SGHRS and YFSETQ. The CDR3 spans 14 residues. Trimming took off 5 bases at V and 0 bases at J, with 10 bases between the two ends. The CDR3 sequence is CASRTGLSTDTQYF. The CDR3 nucleotides read TGCGCCAGCAGGACGGGACTCAGCACAGATACGCAGTATTTT.

This chain uses TRBV12-5 with TRBJ2-1, with 8 bases lining up with TRBD1. Trimming at V came to 2 bases and at J to 0 bases, leaving 3 bases not matched to a gene. Germline CDR1 LGHNT, CDR2 FRNRAP. The CDR3 sequence is 16 residues long. CDR3 in DNA: TGTGCTAGTGGTTTGACCGGACAGGGCTCCTACAATGAGCAGTTCTTC. Amino acid sequence: CASGLTGQGSYNEQFF.

The genes are TRBV30 and TRBJ1-2; 9 bases are shared with TRBD1. J gave up 7 bases and V 3 bases, and 6 bases lay outside the gene matches. The CDR3 sequence is 13 residues long. CDR1 is GTSNPN, CDR2 SVGIG, per germline (reference sequence). The CDR3 sequence: CAWRNRGRGGYTF. The DNA of the CDR3 is TGTGCCTGGAGGAACAGGGGGCGAGGTGGCTACACCTTC.

The rearrangement joins TRBV19 to TRBJ1-5; weak D call: TRBD1 (5 bases). V was shortened by 6 bases and J by 0 bases, with 15 bases between the two germline ends. Germline-derived CDR1 and CDR2 are LNHDA and SQIVND (reference sequence). The CDR3 totals 16 residues. CDR3 loop: CASRAVRDYSNQPQHF. CDR3 DNA sequence: TGTGCCAGTAGGGCCGTCAGGGATTATAGCAATCAGCCCCAGCATTTT.

This sequence joins TRBV5-6 and TRBJ1-1; 7 bases are a match to TRBD1. V lost 4 bases, J lost 3 bases, and 6 bases stayed unmatched. The CDR3 spans 14 residues. Germline V gene sequence: CDR1 SGHDT, CDR2 YYEEEE. Here the CDR3 reads CASSQRTGYTEAFF. The DNA of the CDR3 is TGTGCCAGCAGCCAAAGGACAGGTTACACTGAAGCTTTCTTT. The full variable domain, completed using reference TRBV5-6 and TRBJ1-1, is DAGVTQSPTHLIKTRGQQVTLRCSPKSGHDTVSWYQQALGQGPQFIFQYYEEEERQRGNFPDRFSGHQFPNYSSELNVNALLLGDSALYLCASSQRTGYTEAFFGQGTRLTVV.

CDR3 DNA sequence: TGTGCCTGGGTCGGCCTAGCCTCCTACAATGAGCAGTTCTTC. Translating gives CAWVGLASYNEQFF. This chain uses TRBV30 with TRBJ2-1; a possible D gene is TRBD2 (5 bases). V was clipped by 5 bases and J by 0 bases, with 11 bases between them. The CDR3 consists of 14 residues. Germline CDR1 is GTSNPN and CDR2 is SVGIG (reference sequence).

This clone was observed a handful of times. The rearrangement joins TRBV19 to TRBJ1-1; D might be TRBD1 (5 bases). CDR3 size: 15 residues. The germline gives CDR1 LNHDA, CDR2 SQIVND (reference sequence). The V gene lost 1 base and the J gene lost 6 bases, with 15 bases spanning the gap. The CDR3: CASSIVGTGASEAFF. DNA of the CDR3: TGTGCCAGTAGTATAGTAGGGACGGGAGCGTCTGAAGCTTTCTTT.

CDR3 DNA: TGCGCCAGCAGCTTGTCGACAGGGAATGAAAAACTGTTTTTT. Translation: CASSLSTGNEKLFF. The gene calls are TRBV5-1 and TRBJ1-4; TRBD1 matches at 7 bases. Trimming took 1 base from V and 5 from J; bases not matched to a gene: 2. This CDR3 comprises 14 residues. The germline V gene encodes CDR1 SGHRS and CDR2 YFSETQ. The complete variable domain, with remaining parts taken from reference TRBV5-1 and TRBJ1-4, reads KAGVTQTPRYLIKTRGQQVTLSCSPISGHRSVSWYQQTPGQGLQFLFEYFSETQRNKGNFPGRFSGRQFSNSRSEMNVSTLELGDSALYLCASSLSTGNEKLFFGSGTQLSVL.

V and J are TRBV5-4 and TRBJ1-5; D is unresolved. Between the trimmed V and J ends, which lost 2 bases and 4 bases, there was a span of 7 bases. CDR3 size: 13 residues. CDR1 and CDR2 from the germline V gene are SGHNT and YYREEE (reference sequence). CDR3 nucleotide sequence: TGTGCCAGCAGCTTCGGAGAAAATCAGCCCCAGCATTTT. Residues: CASSFGENQPQHF.

The chain couples TRBV29-1 to TRBJ1-2, with 8 bases fitting TRBD1. Looked up from germline, CDR1 is SQVTM and CDR2 is ANQGSEA. The CDR3 covers 12 residues. Losses at the gene ends were 7 bases for V and 4 bases for J; bases not matched to a gene: 5. CDR3 bases: TGCAGCGATGAGCAGGGGGCCTATGGCTACACCTTC. Translated, it gives CSDEQGAYGYTF.

This chain connects TRBV7-2 to TRBJ2-7, with 9 bases aligning to TRBD1. This CDR3 has 16 residues. The germline CDR1 and CDR2 sequences are SGHTA and FQGNSA. The J segment lost 9 bases and the V segment lost 1 base, leaving 13 bases of the junction unmatched. CDR3: CASSLGAGTGRVGQYF. CDR3 in DNA: TGTGCCAGCAGCTTAGGGGCCGGGACAGGGCGAGTAGGGCAGTACTTC.

The chain has TRBV5-1 and TRBJ1-5; D is perhaps TRBD1 (5 bases). The V and J ends lost 4 bases and 3 bases respectively, with 11 bases between them. CDR3 length: 14 residues. The germline V gene encodes CDR1 SGHRS and CDR2 YFSETQ. The CDR3 nucleotides read TGCGCCAGCAGCCCCGACAGACCCAATCAGCCCCAGCATTTT. This translates into CASSPDRPNQPQHF.